The source of this T cell receptor (beta chain) is a study of T cell repertoires in cytomegalovirus infection. Study details: Public TCR beta signatures indicated both CMV infection and matching HLA type. Study-wide points: Cumulative public TCR beta family frequency identified CMV carriers with the relevant HLA. The study found HLA-C-restricted CMV-specific TCR beta clonotypes dominating the ex vivo response.

TCRdb independently ran MiXCR on the reads; one entry per CDR3 protein. The table lists some 400,000 distinct CDR3 sequences, about a third of them singletons. With respect to this clonotype: The antigen is undetermined.

This CDR3 is built from 15 residues. Germline CDR1 LNHDA, CDR2 SQIVND (reference sequence). V shed 6 bases and J shed 7 bases, with 18 bases lying between them. Sequenced sample: PBMCs. The sequence came from a human donor in good health (CMV status not recorded). Some clones in this sample may be carry-over from other donors' samples. The chain combines TRBV19 with TRBJ1-4, with D maybe TRBD1 (5 bases). CDR3 residues: CASRHPRDLSEKLFF. CDR3 bases: TGTGCCAGTAGACACCCCCGGGACTTAAGTGAAAAACTGTTTTTT.